This passage covers 9 T cell receptor beta chains from one sample sequenced in a study of blood T cell repertoires in COVID-19. TCRdb's copy holds only in-frame clones and misses some; the assay was immunoSEQ multiplex PCR. The repertoire consists of under 450,000 clones, with around four fifths occurring once and the leading ten covering approximately 4.7%. Input material: PBMCs or T cells enriched from blood (not recorded which). The receptors were sampled from a woman aged 45-59 years who had recovered from COVID-19.

The V gene is TRBV10-3, the J gene TRBJ2-2; weak D call: TRBD1 (5 bases). The CDR3 has 14 residues. CDR1 and CDR2 (germline): ENHRY, SYGVKD. V was trimmed by 11 bases and J by 0 bases, leaving 13 bases between them. The CDR3 region is CAASDNANTGELFF. The DNA of the CDR3 is TGTGCCGCCTCGGACAATGCGAACACCGGGGAGCTGTTTTTT.

This clone showed up just once. The J gene is TRBJ1-2, the V gene TRBV6-1; 9 bases fit TRBD1. The V segment lost 3 bases and the J segment 2 bases; nucleotides outside the gene matches: 7. Germline V CDR1 and CDR2: MNHNS, SASEGT. The CDR3 covers 16 residues. CDR3 nucleotides: TGTGCCAGCAGTGATAGGACAGGGGCTTCGAACTATGGCTACACCTTC. This translates into CASSDRTGASNYGYTF.

A note on this clone: In the same sample, other DNA sequences code for this CDR3. The rearrangement joins TRBV6-2 or TRBV6-3 to TRBJ1-1; D gene unclear. The CDR3 length is 13 residues. V lost 2 bases and J 4 bases, leaving 8 bases between the germline ends. Per the germline V gene, CDR1 is MNHEY and CDR2 is SVGEGT. CDR3 sequence: CASSYRRGTEAFF. CDR3 in DNA: TGTGCCAGCAGTTACAGACGGGGCACTGAAGCTTTCTTT.

This clone was detected once. The chain has TRBV7-2 and TRBJ2-7; perhaps TRBD1 as D (5 bases). The CDR3 has 13 amino acids. Germline CDR1 and CDR2: SGHTA and FQGNSA. Trimming stripped 5 bases from V and 1 base from J, with 9 bases between. The CDR3 coding sequence is TGTGCCAGCAGCCCCGACAGATCCTACGAGCAGTACTTC. Amino acids: CASSPDRSYEQYF.

The V gene is TRBV6-4, the J gene TRBJ1-2; 7 bases line up with TRBD1. The ends lost 0 bases at V and 0 bases at J; junction bases unmatched: 4. CDR3 length equals 16 residues. Germline CDR1 MRHNA, CDR2 SNTAGT. The CDR3 spells CASSDSTGRANYGYTF. DNA of the CDR3: TGTGCCAGCAGTGACTCGACAGGGAGAGCTAACTATGGCTACACCTTC.

In regard to this clone: The same CDR3 can be traced to other DNA sequences in this sample. V gene TRBV9 combines with J gene TRBJ1-5, with 7 bases identical to TRBD1. Trimming cost V 3 bases and J 2 bases; bases outside gene matches: 2. The CDR3 is made up of 14 amino acids. The germline gives CDR1 SGDLS, CDR2 YYNGEE. The CDR3 region has the DNA TGTGCCAGCAGCGCCACAGGGGGCAATCAGCCCCAGCATTTT. Amino acids: CASSATGGNQPQHF.

J is TRBJ1-5 and V is TRBV24-1; TRBD1 matches at 7 bases. With V trimmed by 5 bases and J by 0 bases, 15 bases remained unmatched. The CDR3 consists of 19 residues. Germline lookup yields CDR1 KGHDR and CDR2 SFDVKD. In DNA, the CDR3 is TGTGCCACCAGTGCCGCGGGTCGGGACAGAGATAGTAGCAATCAGCCCCAGCATTTT. It encodes CATSAAGRDRDSSNQPQHF.

This clone has only a few counts. The chain is built from TRBV19 and TRBJ2-3; D gene unclear. There are 12 residues in the CDR3. V shed 7 bases and J shed 4 bases, with 9 bases lying between them. Germline V gene sequence: CDR1 LNHDA, CDR2 SQIVND (reference sequence). This chain's CDR3 is CASTNLADTQYF. The CDR3 bases are TGTGCCAGTACTAACTTGGCAGATACGCAGTATTTT.

This chain uses TRBV21-1 with TRBJ1-2; the D call of TRBD1 is as the table states it, not checked on the DNA. TRBV21-1 is annotated as a pseudogene. The CDR3 consists of 15 residues. The CDR3 DNA follows: TGTGCCAGCAGCAAAGTGGACACGTCGTCAGATGGCTACACCTTC. Its protein is CASSKVDTSSDGYTF.